These 26 T cell receptor beta chains originate from one sample sequenced in a study of T cells after yellow fever vaccination. One entry per CDR3 protein, called by TCRdb with MiXCR from the 5' RACE reads. The data contain about 580,000 distinct CDR3 sequences, roughly 17% of them singletons. Material: PBMCs, obtained around 5 days after the first yellow fever vaccination. These receptors were obtained from a man aged 18-30 years who received the YFV17D yellow fever vaccine.

This chain joins TRBV7-6 and TRBJ1-4; 8 bases fit TRBD1. The CDR3 runs 15 residues. With V trimmed by 5 bases and J by 8 bases, 10 bases remained unmatched. The germline V gene has CDR1 SGHVS and CDR2 FNYEAQ. The CDR3: CASSPFQGANEKLFF. The CDR3 DNA is TGTGCCAGCAGCCCGTTTCAGGGGGCGAACGAAAAACTGTTTTTT.

This chain joins TRBV4-3 and TRBJ2-3; perhaps D is TRBD1 or TRBD2 (5 bases each). In germline, CDR1 is LGHNA, CDR2 YSLEER. V was clipped by 3 bases and J by 0 bases, with 10 bases between them. This CDR3 has 15 amino acids. The CDR3 here is CASSQGRTSTDTQYF. For the CDR3, the DNA is TGCGCCAGCAGCCAGGGGCGGACTAGCACAGATACGCAGTATTTT.

The chain couples TRBV3-1 to TRBJ2-7; D not resolved. The CDR3 spans 12 residues. In germline, CDR1 is LGHDT, CDR2 YNNKEL (reference sequence). V was shortened by 1 base and J by 5 bases, with 6 bases between the two germline ends. CDR3 sequence: CASSQAPHEQYF. CDR3 in DNA: TGTGCCAGCAGCCAAGCCCCCCACGAGCAGTACTTC.

This clonotype was found many times. The chain combines TRBV7-9 with TRBJ2-1; no firm D call. Germline values: CDR1 SEHNR, CDR2 FQNEAQ (reference sequence). The CDR3 is made up of 14 amino acids. The germline V and J ends were trimmed by 5 bases and 0 bases, with 8 bases remaining between them. The CDR3 DNA reads TGTGCCAGCAGCCCGAGAAGCTCCTACAATGAGCAGTTCTTC. Residues: CASSPRSSYNEQFF.

The V call is TRBV5-1, the J call TRBJ2-5; a weak D match, TRBD2 (6 bases). This CDR3 comprises 16 residues. Trimming cost V 4 bases and J 5 bases, with 21 bases left between them. CDR1 and CDR2 from the germline V gene are SGHRS and YFSETQ. The CDR3 sequence is CASSPWRDSSGETQYF. The CDR3 coding sequence is TGCGCCAGCAGCCCCTGGAGGGACTCCTCCGGGGAGACCCAGTACTTC.

The CDR3 spells CASSKGWAHEDTQYF. The CDR3 region has the DNA TGTGCCAGCAGCAAAGGGTGGGCTCACGAGGATACGCAGTATTTT. J is TRBJ2-3 and V is TRBV21-1. TRBV21-1 is classified as a pseudogene. CDR3 size: 15 residues.

This sequence joins TRBV5-4 and TRBJ1-1; no clear D gene. The V gene's germline CDR1 is SGHNT and CDR2 YYREEE (reference sequence). CDR3 length: 13 residues. Trimming stripped 6 bases from V and 4 bases from J, with 13 bases between. In DNA form, the CDR3 reads TGTGCCAGCAAACCGCAGGCCGCCACTGAAGCTTTCTTT. Its protein product is CASKPQAATEAFF.

This clonotype was detected only a few times. This sequence joins TRBV20-1 and TRBJ2-5; TRBD2 might be the D (6 bases). The CDR3 is 15 amino acids. Germline CDR1 is DFQATT and CDR2 is SNEGSKA (reference sequence). Trimming removed 1 base at V and 5 bases at J, with 17 bases between. CDR3 protein: CSARAAGGFRETQYF. The CDR3 DNA follows: TGCAGTGCTAGAGCGGCAGGAGGGTTCCGGGAGACCCAGTACTTC.

The gene calls are TRBV7-9 and TRBJ1-5; D not certain. CDR3 length equals 13 residues. CDR1 is SEHNR and CDR2 is FQNEAQ in the germline V gene (reference sequence). Trimming took off 5 bases at V and 15 bases at J, with 20 bases between the two ends. The CDR3 DNA is TGTGCCAGCAGCCCCCCGGACGGCCCATTAATGCATTTT. It translates to CASSPPDGPLMHF.

The gene calls are TRBV5-1 and TRBJ2-3; the D is unclear. Germline CDR1 SGHRS, CDR2 YFSETQ. The CDR3 totals 11 residues. Trimming cost V 6 bases and J 10 bases, with 12 bases left between them. The CDR3 is CASKENKAQYF. CDR3 DNA sequence: TGCGCCAGCAAGGAGAACAAGGCGCAGTATTTT. The variable domain in full, with the rest retrieved from reference TRBV5-1 and TRBJ2-3, is KAGVTQTPRYLIKTRGQQVTLSCSPISGHRSVSWYQQTPGQGLQFLFEYFSETQRNKGNFPGRFSGRQFSNSRSEMNVSTLELGDSALYLCASKENKAQYFGPGTRLTVL.

This clonotype turned up a few times. The rearrangement joins TRBV5-1 to TRBJ2-5; 7 nucleotides agree with TRBD1. Germline assignment: CDR1 SGHRS and CDR2 YFSETQ. The CDR3 has 14 residues. J lost 5 bases, V lost 5 bases, and 9 bases had no gene match. Here the CDR3 reads CASRLTGSKETQYF. The DNA of the CDR3 is TGCGCCAGCAGACTGACAGGGAGCAAGGAGACCCAGTACTTC.

Concerning this clonotype: A clone one base away is much larger, so this may be a read error. V usage is TRBV20-1 and J usage is TRBJ1-2; 7 positions match TRBD1. Germline loops: CDR1 DFQATT, CDR2 SNEGSKA (reference sequence). This CDR3 comprises 15 residues. In DNA, the CDR3 is TGCAGAGCTAGAGATTCGGCCAGGGGGAACTATGGCTACACCTTC. It encodes CRARDSARGNYGYTF.

In its sample, this clonotype was seen a few times. The chain is built from TRBV7-9 and TRBJ2-1; no reliable D call. With 4 bases removed from V and 5 bases from J, the gap between germline ends came to 6 bases. CDR3 size: 12 residues. CDR1 and CDR2 (germline): SEHNR, FQNEAQ (reference sequence). CDR3 bases: TGTGCCAGCAGCTCCCCCCACAATGAGCAGTTCTTC. As protein: CASSSPHNEQFF.

The chain links TRBV5-5 to TRBJ2-7; 7 positions agree with TRBD2. This CDR3 comprises 14 residues. Unmatched junction bases numbered 6, after V lost 4 bases and J lost 2 bases. Germline assignment: CDR1 SGHKS and CDR2 YYEKEE (reference sequence). This CDR3 reads CASSPGGDPYEQYF. In nucleotides, the CDR3 is TGTGCCAGCAGCCCGGGGGGTGATCCCTACGAGCAGTACTTC.

A few counts support this clonotype. The V gene is TRBV6-1, the J gene TRBJ1-1; maybe TRBD1 (5 bases). Germline loops: CDR1 MNHNS, CDR2 SASEGT. The CDR3 is made up of 13 amino acids. V was clipped by 5 bases and J by 4 bases, with 11 bases between them. The CDR3 DNA reads as TGTGCCAGCAGTACCCCGGGGGGCACTGAAGCTTTCTTT. It is translated as CASSTPGGTEAFF.

The V call is TRBV5-4, the J call TRBJ2-5; 7 bases align to TRBD1. Germline trimming cut 4 bases from V and 2 bases from J; bases unmatched to any gene: 5. This CDR3 region has 14 residues. Germline V CDR1 and CDR2: SGHNT, YYREEE (reference sequence). The CDR3 region is CASSTRTGQETQYF. The CDR3 DNA is TGTGCCAGCAGCACCCGGACAGGTCAAGAGACCCAGTACTTC.

The CDR3 bases are TGTGCCAGCAGTTTTGTGGGGGCGGAAGAGACCCAGTACTTC. Amino acid sequence: CASSFVGAEETQYF. The chain combines TRBV12-3 or TRBV12-4 with TRBJ2-5, with D possibly matching TRBD1 (6 bases). The CDR3 is 14 residues long. The V end was cut by 3 bases, the J end by 3 bases, with 11 bases between.

This sequence joins TRBV5-1 and TRBJ2-7; a weak D match, TRBD2 (5 bases). Trimming took off 6 bases at V and 3 bases at J, with 19 bases between the two ends. Germline loops: CDR1 SGHRS, CDR2 YFSETQ. The CDR3 spans 15 residues. The CDR3 protein is CASTHSGGLYYEQYF. CDR3 in DNA: TGCGCCAGCACCCACAGCGGAGGACTCTACTACGAGCAGTACTTC.

In this sample, this clonotype turned up a few times. The CDR3 here is CASSPIETGVEQFF. The CDR3 coding sequence is TGTGCCAGCAGCCCGATCGAGACAGGGGTTGAGCAGTTCTTC. The V gene is TRBV7-9, the J gene TRBJ2-1; 8 bases fit TRBD1. The germline CDR1 and CDR2 sequences are SEHNR and FQNEAQ (reference sequence). V lost 5 bases and J lost 9; bases outside the gene matches: 9. The CDR3 length is 14 residues.

The V call is TRBV7-9, the J call TRBJ1-2; TRBD1 matches at 7 bases. Looked up from germline, CDR1 is SEHNR and CDR2 is FQNEAQ (reference sequence). V trimming: 4 bases; J trimming: 2 bases; junction bases outside the gene matches: 7. This CDR3 is 15 amino acids long. The CDR3 DNA sequence: TGTGCCAGCAGCTCAGGGGGTAGTTCCAACTATGGCTACACCTTC. Amino acid sequence: CASSSGGSSNYGYTF.

This clonotype has just a few counts. The J gene is TRBJ2-3, the V gene TRBV7-9, with 7 positions matching TRBD2. This CDR3 comprises 17 residues. Germline V gives CDR1 SEHNR, CDR2 FQNEAQ (reference sequence). The V segment lost 4 bases and the J segment 2 bases; nucleotides outside the gene matches: 12. This CDR3 is CASSSNSPGRVTDTQYF. In nucleotides, the CDR3 is TGTGCCAGCAGCTCAAACAGCCCGGGGAGGGTCACAGATACGCAGTATTTT.

The V and J genes are TRBV18 and TRBJ2-6, with TRBD2 as a possible D gene (5 bases). From germline, CDR1 is KGHSH and CDR2 LQKENI. Trimming removed 3 bases from V and 0 bases from J, with 12 bases in between. The CDR3 is made up of 17 amino acids. The chain's CDR3 is CASSPRAATSGANVLTF. The CDR3 DNA reads as TGTGCCAGCTCACCGAGGGCAGCGACCTCTGGGGCCAACGTCCTGACTTTC.

The chain is built from TRBV6-2 or TRBV6-3 and TRBJ2-3, with TRBD2 matching over 8 bases. The CDR3 length is 14 residues. CDR1 and CDR2 (germline): MNHEY, SVGEGT. V shed 7 bases and J 2 bases; nucleotides not matched to a gene: 5. The CDR3 loop is CASTLAGFTDTQYF. CDR3 nucleotides: TGTGCCAGCACTTTAGCGGGGTTCACAGATACGCAGTATTTT.

This clonotype was seen a handful of times. The CDR3 loop is CATSTWIDSEQYF. In nucleotides, the CDR3 is TGTGCCACCAGCACCTGGATAGACTCCGAGCAGTACTTC. The chain employs TRBV15 and TRBJ2-7, with unresolved D. The CDR3 runs 13 residues. CDR1 and CDR2 from the germline V gene are LNHNV and YYDKDF (reference sequence). Deletions cut 4 bases from V and 6 bases from J, with 13 bases between.

The chain has TRBV12-3 or TRBV12-4 and TRBJ1-3, with D hard to call. The CDR3 is 14 residues long. V gave up 6 bases and J gave up 0 bases, with 9 bases separating them. CDR3 DNA sequence: TGTGCCAGCAGCTTTCAGAGCTCTGGAAACACCATATATTTT. It yields the protein CASSFQSSGNTIYF.

The V call is TRBV5-4, the J call TRBJ2-7, with D perhaps assigned TRBD1 or TRBD2 (6 bases each). Trimming stripped 4 bases from V and 7 bases from J, with 12 bases between. The CDR3 is 12 residues long. In germline, CDR1 is SGHNT, CDR2 YYREEE (reference sequence). In nucleotides, the CDR3 is TGTGCCAGCAGCCCCAAAGGGGGGGAGCAGTACGTC. Its protein product is CASSPKGGEQYV.